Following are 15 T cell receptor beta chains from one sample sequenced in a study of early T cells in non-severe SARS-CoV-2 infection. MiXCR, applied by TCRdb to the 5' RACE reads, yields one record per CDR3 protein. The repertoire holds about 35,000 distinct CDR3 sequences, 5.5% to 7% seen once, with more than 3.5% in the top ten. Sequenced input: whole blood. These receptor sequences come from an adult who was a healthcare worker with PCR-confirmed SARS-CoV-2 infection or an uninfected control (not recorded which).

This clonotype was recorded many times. CDR3 region: CASSLPDRGISGNTIYF. The CDR3 DNA sequence: TGTGCCAGCAGCCTCCCCGACAGGGGGATCTCTGGAAACACCATATATTTT. The genes are TRBV28 and TRBJ1-3; 9 bases match TRBD1. J lost 0 bases, V lost 6 bases, and 9 bases had no gene match. The CDR3 contains 17 residues. CDR1 and CDR2 (germline): MDHEN, SYDVKM.

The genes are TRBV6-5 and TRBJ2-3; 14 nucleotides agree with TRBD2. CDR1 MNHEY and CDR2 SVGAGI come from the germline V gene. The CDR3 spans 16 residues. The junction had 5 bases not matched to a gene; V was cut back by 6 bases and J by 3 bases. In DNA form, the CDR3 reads TGTGCCAGCAGCCGACTAGCGGGAGGGCCGACAGATACGCAGTATTTT. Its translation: CASSRLAGGPTDTQYF.

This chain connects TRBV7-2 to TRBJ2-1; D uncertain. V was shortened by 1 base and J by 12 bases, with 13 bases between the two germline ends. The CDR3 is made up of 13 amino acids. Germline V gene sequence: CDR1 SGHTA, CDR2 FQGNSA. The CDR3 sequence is CASSLEGSLWQFF. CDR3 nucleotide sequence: TGTGCCAGCAGCTTAGAGGGCAGCCTTTGGCAGTTCTTC.

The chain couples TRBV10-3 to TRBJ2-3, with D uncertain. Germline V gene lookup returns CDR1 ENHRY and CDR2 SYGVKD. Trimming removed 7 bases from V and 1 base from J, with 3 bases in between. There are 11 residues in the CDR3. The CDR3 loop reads CAITGTDTQYF. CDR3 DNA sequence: TGTGCCATCACTGGCACAGATACGCAGTATTTT.

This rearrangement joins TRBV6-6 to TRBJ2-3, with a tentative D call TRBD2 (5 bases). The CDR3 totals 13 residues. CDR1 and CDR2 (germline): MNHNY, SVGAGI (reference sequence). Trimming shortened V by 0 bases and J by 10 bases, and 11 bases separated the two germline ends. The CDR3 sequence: CASSYSTALAQYF. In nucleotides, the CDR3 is TGTGCCAGCAGTTACTCGACCGCACTAGCGCAGTATTTT.

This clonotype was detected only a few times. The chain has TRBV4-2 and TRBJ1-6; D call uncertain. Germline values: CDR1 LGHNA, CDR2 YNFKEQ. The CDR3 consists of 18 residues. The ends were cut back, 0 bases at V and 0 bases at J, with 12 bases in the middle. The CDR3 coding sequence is TGTGCCAGCAGCCAAGATGGCTCAGGAAGCTCCTATAATTCACCCCTCCACTTT. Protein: CASSQDGSGSSYNSPLHF.

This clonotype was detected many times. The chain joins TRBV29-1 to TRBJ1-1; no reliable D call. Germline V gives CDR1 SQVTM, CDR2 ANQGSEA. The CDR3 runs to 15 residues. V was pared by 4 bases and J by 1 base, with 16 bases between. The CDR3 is CSVGNRAGSNTEAFF. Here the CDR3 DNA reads TGCAGCGTTGGGAATCGGGCCGGTTCGAACACTGAAGCTTTCTTT. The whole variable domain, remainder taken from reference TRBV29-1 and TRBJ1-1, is SAVISQKPSRDICQRGTSLTIQCQVDSQVTMMFWYRQQPGQSLTLIATANQGSEATYESGFVIDKFPISRPNLTFSTLTVSNMSPEDSSIYLCSVGNRAGSNTEAFFGQGTRLTVV.

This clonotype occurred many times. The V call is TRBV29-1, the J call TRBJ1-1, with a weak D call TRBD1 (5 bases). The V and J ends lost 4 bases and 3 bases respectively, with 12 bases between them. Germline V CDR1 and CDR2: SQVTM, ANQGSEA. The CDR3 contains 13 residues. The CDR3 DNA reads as TGCAGCGTTGCAGTTCCGGGGGACACTGAAGCTTTCTTT. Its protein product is CSVAVPGDTEAFF.

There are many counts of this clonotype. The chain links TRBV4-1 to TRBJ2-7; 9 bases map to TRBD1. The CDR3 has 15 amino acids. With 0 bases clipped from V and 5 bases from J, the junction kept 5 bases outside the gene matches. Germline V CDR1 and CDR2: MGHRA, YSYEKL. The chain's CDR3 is CASSQDATGGNEQYF. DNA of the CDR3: TGCGCCAGCAGCCAAGATGCGACAGGGGGTAACGAGCAGTACTTC.

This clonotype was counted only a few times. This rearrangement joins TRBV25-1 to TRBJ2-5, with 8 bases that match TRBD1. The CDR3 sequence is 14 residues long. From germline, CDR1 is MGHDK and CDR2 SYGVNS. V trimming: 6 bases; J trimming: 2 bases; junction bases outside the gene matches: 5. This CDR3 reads CASSGQGAQETQYF. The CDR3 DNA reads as TGTGCCAGCAGCGGCCAGGGGGCACAAGAGACCCAGTACTTC.

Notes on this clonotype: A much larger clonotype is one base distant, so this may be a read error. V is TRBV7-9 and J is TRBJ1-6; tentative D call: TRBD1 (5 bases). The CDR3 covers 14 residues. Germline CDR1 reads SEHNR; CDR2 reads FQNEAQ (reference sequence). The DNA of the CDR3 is TGTGCCAGCAGTACTCACGGGGCTGATTCACCCTTCCACTTT. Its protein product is CASSTHGADSPFHF.

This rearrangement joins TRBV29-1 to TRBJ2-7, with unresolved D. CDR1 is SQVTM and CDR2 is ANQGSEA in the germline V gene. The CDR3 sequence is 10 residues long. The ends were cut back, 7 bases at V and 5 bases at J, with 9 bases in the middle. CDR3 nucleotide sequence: TGCAGCGACCCTACGCACGAGCAGTACTTC. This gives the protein CSDPTHEQYF.

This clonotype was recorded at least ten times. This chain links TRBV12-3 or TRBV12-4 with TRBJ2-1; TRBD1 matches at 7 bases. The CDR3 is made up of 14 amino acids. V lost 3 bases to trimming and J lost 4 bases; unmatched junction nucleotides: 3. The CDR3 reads CASSLQGEYNEQFF. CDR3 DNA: TGTGCCAGCAGTTTGCAGGGGGAATACAATGAGCAGTTCTTC.

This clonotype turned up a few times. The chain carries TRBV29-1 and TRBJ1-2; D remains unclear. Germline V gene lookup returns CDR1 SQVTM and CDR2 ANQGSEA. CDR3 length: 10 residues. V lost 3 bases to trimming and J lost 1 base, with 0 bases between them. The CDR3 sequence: CSVDNYGYTF. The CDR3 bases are TGCAGCGTTGATAACTATGGCTACACCTTC. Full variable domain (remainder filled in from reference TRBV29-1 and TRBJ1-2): SAVISQKPSRDICQRGTSLTIQCQVDSQVTMMFWYRQQPGQSLTLIATANQGSEATYESGFVIDKFPISRPNLTFSTLTVSNMSPEDSSIYLCSVDNYGYTFGSGTRLTVV.

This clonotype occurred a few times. The CDR3 region is CASSLGGNPYEQYF. CDR3 sequence (DNA): TGTGCCAGCAGCTTAGGGGGGAACCCCTACGAGCAGTACTTC. This chain links TRBV13 with TRBJ2-7; unclear D gene. Between the trimmed V and J ends, which lost 0 bases and 2 bases, there was a span of 8 bases. The CDR3 totals 14 residues. Germline CDR1 and CDR2: PRHDT and FYEKMQ (reference sequence).